This T cell receptor (beta chain) was obtained from a study of cytomegalovirus exposure and HLA in healthy donors. Study-wide findings and caveats: According to the study, around 150 TCR beta chains were cytomegalovirus-associated. Based on reports, TCR beta sequences accurately predicted HLA-A and HLA-B alleles for most subjects.

PCR was performed using 60 Vbeta and 13 Jbeta primers. Sequencing used immunoSEQ multiplex PCR; TCRdb keeps in-frame clones, though not all of them. This table holds a few hundred thousand clones, about three quarters found once. Points on this clone: Its antigen is currently unknown.

This TCR was recovered from a man between 18 and 35 years old in good health and CMV-seronegative. The sequenced material came from PBMCs.

The CDR3 loop reads CASSLDRDRYESGNTIYF. The CDR3 DNA sequence: TGCGCCAGCAGCTTGGACAGGGACCGTTATGAGTCTGGAAACACCATATATTTT. The chain uses TRBV5-1 and TRBJ1-3; D perhaps matches TRBD1 (6 bases). This CDR3 comprises 18 residues. V shed 0 bases and J shed 1 base, with 17 bases lying between them. The germline V gene has CDR1 SGHRS and CDR2 YFSETQ. Variable domain in full (rest from reference TRBV5-1 and TRBJ1-3): KAGVTQTPRYLIKTRGQQVTLSCSPISGHRSVSWYQQTPGQGLQFLFEYFSETQRNKGNFPGRFSGRQFSNSRSEMNVSTLELGDSALYLCASSLDRDRYESGNTIYFGEGSWLTVV.